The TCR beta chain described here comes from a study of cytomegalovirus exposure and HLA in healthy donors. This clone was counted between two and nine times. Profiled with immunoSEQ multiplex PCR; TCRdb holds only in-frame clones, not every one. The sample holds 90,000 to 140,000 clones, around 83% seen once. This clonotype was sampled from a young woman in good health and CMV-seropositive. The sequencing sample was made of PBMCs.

The CDR3 sequence: CASSFPIGLGMRNEQFF. The CDR3 DNA sequence: TGTGCCAGCAGTTTCCCGATCGGTCTCGGTATGCGTAATGAGCAGTTCTTC. The chain is built from TRBV27 and TRBJ2-1; no firm D call. Looked up from germline, CDR1 is MNHEY and CDR2 is SMNVEV (reference sequence). Trimming shortened V by 3 bases and J by 7 bases, and 22 bases separated the two germline ends. This CDR3 is 17 amino acids long.